This note documents a single T cell receptor beta chain sequence. The specificity of this receptor is unknown. Qualities for individual bases were not recorded, and no much larger clone is one base off. The data derive from a study of cytomegalovirus exposure and HLA in healthy donors (dated by TCRdb to 2016 to 2017). At the level of the whole study: The 666 repertoires of the first cohort and the 95 to 150 validation repertoires were produced on the same platform, according to a later analysis. A separate validation cohort of more than 100 different subjects was used in addition to the approximately 700-subject first cohort. The study aimed to test whether signatures of past pathogen exposure could be identified by cataloging public T cell receptors. To predict cytomegalovirus infection status, the study combined high-throughput TCR immunosequencing, statistical association of individual TCRs with disease status, and machine learning.

Findings and caveats that apply to the study as a whole: The classifier was reported to diagnose cytomegalovirus status with high specificity and sensitivity in both the original and validation cohorts. Most TCR sequences were observed very rarely across donors, whereas some public TCRs were present in many individuals. The study listed 164 TCR beta chains as associated with cytomegalovirus. A later analysis found that TCRs clustered in the first cohort also tended to co-occur in the 95 to 150 validation repertoires, with 94% of cluster scores above 0. A later analysis lacked HLA typing for the validation cohort, so it scored co-occurrence in that cohort across all 120 or so repertoires. Three of the identified cytomegalovirus-associated TCR beta chains were confirmed in vitro to be specific for cytomegalovirus antigens. The authors suggested that the approach could potentially be generalized to other disease states and immunological phenotypes.

Donors formed part of the validation cohort, which comprised 120 or so subjects and was distinct from the first cohort of fewer than 750 subjects. Receptor libraries were prepared by the immunoSEQ multiplex PCR assay. From the authors' description of their analysis: A statistical classification framework was built to diagnose cytomegalovirus status from the catalog of TCR beta chain sequences. The clones in this table, taken by TCRdb from immuneACCESS, are in-frame only. Not every clone is retained; where verified, under half of the shortfall comes from an unresolved V gene, and the cause of the rest is unknown. Clone size and V and J calls were adopted from that table, with D and trimming inferred from the DNA. The sample contains 120,000 or so clones, approximately 90% of them found a single time. 1.5% to 2% of the sample is in the top ten clones. Material for sequencing was PBMCs. The origin of this receptor is a woman in her late teens or twenties in good health and CMV-seronegative.

The nucleotides read TGTGCCAGCAGTTTCGGTGGTACGCAGTATTTT. Translation gives CASSFGGTQYF. The chain joins TRBV6-5 to TRBJ2-3, with no confident D gene call. Reading the germline V gene gives CDR1 MNHEY and CDR2 SVGAGI. From the cysteine through the phenylalanine, the CDR3 covers 11 amino acids. CDR3 DNA is the only sequence kept; it has 33 bases, read in frame from the first base. The junction shows trimming of 4 bases on V and 8 bases on J, plus 7 bases between the germline ends.